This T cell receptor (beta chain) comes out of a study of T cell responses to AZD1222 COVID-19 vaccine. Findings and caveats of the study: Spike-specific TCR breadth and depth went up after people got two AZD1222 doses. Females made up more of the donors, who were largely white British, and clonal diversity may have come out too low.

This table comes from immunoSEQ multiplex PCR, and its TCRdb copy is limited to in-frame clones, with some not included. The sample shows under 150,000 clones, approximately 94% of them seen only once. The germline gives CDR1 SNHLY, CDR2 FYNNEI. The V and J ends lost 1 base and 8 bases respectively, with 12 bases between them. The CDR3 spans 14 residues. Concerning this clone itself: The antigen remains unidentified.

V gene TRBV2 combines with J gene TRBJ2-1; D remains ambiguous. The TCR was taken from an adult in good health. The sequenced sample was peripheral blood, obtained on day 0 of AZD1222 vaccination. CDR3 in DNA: TGTGCCAGCAGTGAAGGGGCAGGTTACCATGAGCAGTTCTTC. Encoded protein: CASSEGAGYHEQFF.